Presented here are 12 T cell receptor beta chains from one specimen sequenced in a study of identical twins. TCRdb processed the 5' RACE reads anew with MiXCR; each CDR3 protein has one entry. The data contain about 200,000 distinct CDR3 sequences, roughly 9.4% of them seen just once; the ten biggest clones take up 5% to 5.5%. Sequenced: memory (CD45RO+) T cells sorted from blood. The receptors originated from a woman between 18 and 29 years old in good health.

The chain uses TRBV5-1 and TRBJ2-3; 8 bases map to TRBD1. Germline CDR1 is SGHRS and CDR2 is YFSETQ. This CDR3 spans 15 amino acids. J lost 3 bases, V lost 4 bases, and 7 bases had no gene match. The CDR3: CASSVQGAGTDTQYF. The CDR3 DNA reads as TGCGCCAGCAGCGTGCAGGGGGCTGGGACAGATACGCAGTATTTT.

This clonotype showed up many times. V and J are TRBV7-3 and TRBJ1-2, with 8 nucleotides matching TRBD1. V lost 0 bases to trimming and J lost 8 bases; unmatched junction nucleotides: 14. The CDR3 runs 17 residues. Germline CDR1 is SGHTA and CDR2 is FQGTGA. CDR3 DNA sequence: TGTGCCAGCAGCTTAACCGTCAGGGGGCGGTTTTCGAGCGGCTACACCTTC. It specifies CASSLTVRGRFSSGYTF.

This clonotype was observed many times. The V call is TRBV27, the J call TRBJ2-1; maybe TRBD2 (6 bases). Trimming removed 3 bases from V and 4 bases from J, with 22 bases in between. Per germline, CDR1 MNHEY and CDR2 SMNVEV (reference sequence). The CDR3 covers 18 residues. The CDR3 bases are TGTGCCAGCAGTTTGGAGGGTTGGGGTAACAGGCGGTACAATGAGCAGTTCTTC. The encoded protein is CASSLEGWGNRRYNEQFF.

This clonotype was detected ten times or more. The chain couples TRBV20-1 to TRBJ2-2; no definite D call. Germline V lookup: CDR1 DFQATT, CDR2 SNEGSKA (reference sequence). The CDR3 consists of 13 residues. V shed 6 bases and J shed 5 bases, with 13 bases lying between them. The CDR3 nucleotides read TGCAGTGCCCCGGACCGGAGAACCGGGGAGCTGTTTTTT. Translating it yields CSAPDRRTGELFF.

This clonotype was detected only a few times. The chain links TRBV9 to TRBJ2-3, with 7 nucleotides matching TRBD2. The CDR3 is 15 residues long. J lost 2 bases, V lost 6 bases, and 9 bases had no gene match. Germline CDR1 SGDLS, CDR2 YYNGEE. DNA of the CDR3: TGTGCCAGCATGGGAAGGGGACTATCCACAGATACGCAGTATTTT. Translating it yields CASMGRGLSTDTQYF.

This clonotype has at least ten counts. The CDR3 DNA reads TGCAGTGCTAGTCTTCTCTCCCGACCAGATACGCAGTATTTT. Residues: CSASLLSRPDTQYF. The rearrangement joins TRBV20-1 to TRBJ2-3; D call uncertain. The CDR3 spans 14 residues. Germline lookup yields CDR1 DFQATT and CDR2 SNEGSKA (reference sequence). V shed 3 bases and J shed 4 bases, with 14 bases lying between them.

This clonotype was seen repeatedly, ten times or more. The chain combines TRBV5-5 with TRBJ2-3; TRBD1 matches at 7 bases. This CDR3 comprises 14 residues. The germline V gene encodes CDR1 SGHKS and CDR2 YYEKEE (reference sequence). V was clipped by 3 bases and J by 4 bases; unmatched bases: 5. In nucleotides, the CDR3 is TGTGCCAGCAGCTCAAAACAGGGGTCAGATACGCAGTATTTT. Amino acids: CASSSKQGSDTQYF.

This clonotype was counted ten times or more. The chain recombines TRBV5-1 with TRBJ2-7; no clear D gene. Germline CDR1 is SGHRS and CDR2 is YFSETQ. The V and J ends lost 0 bases and 9 bases respectively, with 13 bases between them. This CDR3 spans 13 amino acids. The chain's CDR3 is CASSLASKEPQYF. The CDR3 DNA is TGCGCCAGCAGCTTGGCTTCAAAAGAGCCGCAGTACTTC.

This clonotype was seen a few times. V and J are TRBV5-5 and TRBJ1-4, with TRBD1 identical over 8 bases. V lost 4 bases and J lost 8; bases outside the gene matches: 7. Germline CDR1 and CDR2: SGHKS and YYEKEE (reference sequence). This CDR3 comprises 14 residues. The CDR3 DNA sequence: TGTGCCAGCAGCCTCAGGACAGGGAACGAAAAACTGTTTTTT. The encoded protein is CASSLRTGNEKLFF.

In this sample, this clonotype turned up a few times. This chain uses TRBV11-2 with TRBJ1-5; 9 nucleotides align to TRBD1. Germline CDR1 reads SGHAT; CDR2 reads FQNNGV. J lost 1 base, V lost 5 bases, and 12 bases had no gene match. This CDR3 comprises 18 residues. CDR3 sequence reads: CASSTSGTGFRSNQPQHF. The CDR3 region has the DNA TGTGCCAGCAGCACGTCCGGGACAGGGTTTAGGAGCAATCAGCCCCAGCATTTT. Full variable domain (missing parts from reference TRBV11-2 and TRBJ1-5): EAGVAQSPRYKIIEKRQSVAFWCNPISGHATLYWYQQILGQGPKLLIQFQNNGVVDDSQLPKDRFSAERLKGVDSTLKIQPAKLEDSAVYLCASSTSGTGFRSNQPQHFGDGTRLSIL.

The chain combines TRBV10-3 with TRBJ2-1; 9 bases match TRBD1. V dropped 2 bases and J dropped 7; count of bases not matched to a gene: 6. This CDR3 spans 15 amino acids. Per germline, CDR1 ENHRY and CDR2 SYGVKD. CDR3 amino acids: CAISEGQGKRNEQFF. In DNA form, the CDR3 reads TGTGCCATCAGTGAGGGACAGGGGAAGAGAAATGAGCAGTTCTTC.

This clonotype was counted many times. The rearrangement uses TRBV7-9 and TRBJ2-5; TRBD2 aligns across 8 bases. The V and J ends lost 5 bases and 5 bases, in that order; junction bases with no gene match: 13. Germline loops: CDR1 SEHNR, CDR2 FQNEAQ (reference sequence). CDR3 length: 16 amino acids. CDR3 sequence (DNA): TGTGCCAGCAGCGTTTCCATTAGCGGGGCCGGGGAGACCCAGTACTTC. Translating it yields CASSVSISGAGETQYF.